These T cell receptor beta chains were read from a single sample in a study of blood T cell repertoires in COVID-19. Assay used: immunoSEQ multiplex PCR; TCRdb lists only in-frame clones, some missing. Among about 260,000 clones listed, about 90% were seen once. The sequencing input was peripheral blood. Source of these receptors: a woman in her 40s with acute or convalescent COVID-19. Both conserved end residues are part of each CDR3. D genes are given only for firm matches. A row's size may be missing; if present it is once, few, many or a size class.

NA	TRBD1	TRBV4-2	TRBJ2-3	CASSQESLHGQGAADTQYF	TGTGCCAGCAGCCAAGAAAGCCTGCATGGACAGGGGGCCGCAGATACGCAGTATTTT
NA	NA	TRBV14	TRBJ1-2	CASSQVNTANYGYTF	TGTGCCAGCAGCCAAGTCAACACAGCCAACTATGGCTACACCTTC
NA	NA	TRBV5-1	TRBJ1-2	CASRVPGQVYGYTF	TGCGCCAGCAGGGTACCGGGACAAGTCTATGGCTACACCTTC
NA	NA	TRBV6-6	TRBJ2-2	CASRAVDTGELFF	TGTGCCAGTCGAGCCGTCGACACCGGGGAGCTGTTTTTT
NA	TRBD2	TRBV3-1/TRBV3-2	TRBJ2-5	CASSHRGTSGASTAETQYF	TGTGCCAGCAGCCACAGAGGGACTAGCGGGGCCTCAACAGCAGAGACCCAGTACTTC
NA	NA	TRBV2	TRBJ1-1	CASRTGLNTEAFF	TGTGCCAGCAGAACAGGGTTGAACACTGAAGCTTTCTTT
NA	NA	TRBV9	TRBJ1-2	CASSPSGAPYGYTF	TGTGCCAGCAGCCCCTCAGGGGCCCCATATGGCTACACCTTC
few	TRBD2	TRBV6-4	TRBJ2-3	CASSLGGGHTDTQYF	TGTGCCAGCTCGCTTGGCGGGGGGCACACAGATACGCAGTATTTT
NA	NA	TRBV11-2	TRBJ1-4	CASSLRPDSGEKLFF	TGTGCCAGCAGCTTACGCCCGGACTCTGGTGAAAAACTGTTTTTT
NA	NA	TRBV6-5	TRBJ1-2	CASSYSSGHGTTF	TGTGCCAGCAGTTACTCGTCGGGACACGGAACCACCTTC
NA	NA	TRBV11-2	TRBJ2-5	CASSLAQGRETQYF	TGTGCCAGCAGCTTAGCACAGGGCCGGGAGACCCAGTACTTC
NA	NA	TRBV6-5	TRBJ1-1	CASNGRTEAFF	TGTGCCAGCAACGGGAGGACTGAAGCTTTCTTT
once	TRBD2	TRBV3-1/TRBV3-2	TRBJ2-2	CASSPRWGRGADTGELFF	TGTGCCAGCAGCCCCCGGTGGGGGCGGGGGGCTGACACCGGGGAGCTGTTTTTT
NA	NA	TRBV5-1	TRBJ1-3	CASSKGGRGNTIYF	TGCGCCAGCAGCAAGGGAGGCAGGGGAAACACCATATATTTT
NA	TRBD1	TRBV5-6	TRBJ1-5	CASSFGGTGLQPQHF	TGTGCCAGCAGCTTCGGCGGGACAGGTCTTCAGCCCCAGCATTTT
NA	NA	TRBV2	TRBJ1-2	CASSVSAGYGYTF	TGTGCCAGCAGTGTATCGGCGGGCTATGGCTACACCTTC
once	NA	TRBV3-1/TRBV3-2	TRBJ2-2	CASSQVVRLALAGELFF	TGTGCCAGCAGCCAAGTCGTTCGGCTAGCGTTGGCCGGGGAGCTGTTTTTT
NA	TRBD1	TRBV2	TRBJ1-3	CASDRGGQSSGNTIYF	TGTGCCAGCGACAGGGGTGGGCAGAGCTCTGGAAACACCATATATTTT
NA	NA	TRBV5-6	TRBJ2-3	CASSLVRGVTDTQYF	TGTGCCAGCAGCCTTGTCCGGGGAGTCACAGATACGCAGTATTTT
NA	TRBD2	TRBV5-4	TRBJ2-1	CASSSGGGGYNEQFF	TGTGCCAGCAGCTCGGGCGGGGGGGGTTACAATGAGCAGTTCTTC
NA	TRBD1	TRBV18	TRBJ2-3	CASSPRDRGVDTQYF	TGTGCCAGCTCACCACGCGACAGGGGGGTGGATACGCAGTATTTT
NA	NA	TRBV5-4	TRBJ2-5	CASRTTGQIQETQYF	TGTGCCAGCAGAACGACTGGACAGATCCAAGAGACCCAGTACTTC
NA	NA	TRBV15	TRBJ1-2	CATSRDLGGLEGYTF	TGTGCCACCAGCAGAGACCTAGGCGGTTTGGAAGGCTACACCTTC
once	NA	TRBV5-1	TRBJ2-2	CASKWAGNTGELFF	TGCGCCAGCAAATGGGCAGGGAACACCGGGGAGCTGTTTTTT
NA	NA	TRBV10-3	TRBJ1-3	CAISGDGGGNTIYF	TGTGCCATCAGTGGTGACGGAGGAGGAAACACCATATATTTT
NA	NA	TRBV2	TRBJ1-5	CASSSERDQPQHF	TGTGCCAGCAGTTCCGAGAGGGATCAGCCCCAGCATTTT
NA	NA	TRBV2	TRBJ1-6	CASSRTGSSPLHF	TGTGCCAGCAGCCGTACAGGGAGTTCACCCCTCCACTTT
NA	TRBD1	TRBV4-1	TRBJ1-3	CASSRQGQVLGNTIYF	TGCGCCAGCAGCCGTCAAGGACAGGTCCTGGGAAACACCATATATTTT
NA	TRBD1	TRBV29-1	TRBJ1-1	CSARDRVTEAFF	TGCAGCGCTAGGGACAGGGTCACTGAAGCTTTCTTT
NA	TRBD1	TRBV7-8	TRBJ1-4	CASSPGQGGEKLFF	TGTGCCAGCAGCCCCGGACAGGGAGGGGAAAAACTGTTTTTT
NA	TRBD1	TRBV6-5	TRBJ1-1	CASKIGTGPTEAFF	TGTGCCAGCAAAATAGGGACAGGGCCAACTGAAGCTTTCTTT
few	NA	TRBV6-5	TRBJ1-2	CASTSSAGGGYGYTF	TGTGCCAGCACCTCCTCCGCGGGGGGAGGGTATGGCTACACCTTC
once	TRBD1	TRBV12-3/TRBV12-4	TRBJ1-1	CASRSSGGGEAFF	TGTGCCAGCAGATCTTCAGGGGGCGGGGAAGCTTTCTTT
NA	TRBD2	TRBV6-2/TRBV6-3	TRBJ2-1	CASSYSSATSGGFYPYNEQFF	TGTGCCAGCAGTTACTCATCTGCGACTAGCGGGGGGTTCTACCCATACAATGAGCAGTTCTTC
NA	TRBD1	TRBV2	TRBJ1-2	CASRKGTGDGYTF	TGTGCCAGCAGGAAAGGGACAGGGGACGGCTACACCTTC
NA	NA	TRBV12-3/TRBV12-4	TRBJ1-1	CASGGGGAFF	TGTGCCAGCGGGGGTGGGGGGGCTTTCTTT
NA	NA	TRBV5-1	TRBJ1-1	CASSNPVGHAGGTEAFF	TGCGCCAGCAGCAACCCCGTCGGACACGCGGGAGGAACTGAAGCTTTCTTT
NA	NA	TRBV5-1	TRBJ1-3	CASSRGTVGNTIYF	TGCGCCAGCAGCCGCGGGACTGTGGGAAACACCATATATTTT
NA	NA	TRBV28	TRBJ1-5	CASSTGASVSRPQHF	TGTGCCAGCAGCACTGGGGCGTCCGTCTCTCGGCCCCAGCATTTT
NA	NA	TRBV6-1	TRBJ1-5	CASSEVRGEEQPQHF	TGTGCCAGCAGTGAAGTCAGGGGAGAAGAACAGCCCCAGCATTTT
NA	NA	TRBV30	TRBJ2-2	CAWSVGLAVGELFF	TGTGCCTGGAGTGTTGGGCTAGCTGTCGGGGAGCTGTTTTTT
NA	TRBD1	TRBV6-6	TRBJ1-1	CASSYFGQGNTEAFF	TGTGCCAGCAGTTACTTTGGACAGGGGAACACTGAAGCTTTCTTT
few	NA	TRBV19	TRBJ1-4	CASSINRGGDGKLFF	TGTGCCAGTAGTATAAATCGGGGGGGCGACGGAAAACTGTTTTTT
NA	NA	TRBV5-1	TRBJ1-5	CASSLDTRNQPQHF	TGCGCCAGCAGCTTGGACACCAGAAATCAGCCCCAGCATTTT
NA	TRBD1	TRBV7-6	TRBJ2-2	CASSHKQGGTGELFF	TGTGCCAGCAGCCATAAACAGGGGGGCACCGGGGAGCTGTTTTTT
NA	NA	TRBV3-1/TRBV3-2	TRBJ2-5	CASSHGRGETQYF	TGTGCCAGCAGCCACGGCAGAGGCGAGACCCAGTACTTC
once	NA	TRBV18	TRBJ1-3	CASSLEAPTGGNTIYF	TGTGCCAGCTCCTTAGAGGCTCCTACGGGAGGAAACACCATATATTTT
NA	NA	TRBV28	TRBJ1-5	CASSLEGIRFQPQHF	TGTGCCAGCAGTTTAGAGGGAATCAGATTCCAGCCCCAGCATTTT
NA	TRBD1	TRBV5-1	TRBJ1-1	CASRLGEQGADTEAFF	TGCGCCAGCAGGTTAGGGGAACAGGGGGCGGACACTGAAGCTTTCTTT
NA	NA	TRBV5-1	TRBJ2-5	CASRDGTVQETQYF	TGCGCCAGCAGGGACGGGACTGTCCAAGAGACCCAGTACTTC
NA	TRBD1	TRBV7-6	TRBJ1-2	CASSLAHGGTGGSYGYTF	TGTGCCAGCAGCTTAGCGCATGGGGGGACAGGGGGCTCCTATGGCTACACCTTC
NA	TRBD1	TRBV6-5	TRBJ2-3	CASSKRTGVRDTQYF	TGTGCCAGCAGTAAAAGGACAGGGGTAAGGGATACGCAGTATTTT
NA	NA	TRBV29-1	TRBJ1-2	CSVAAAGSNYGYTF	TGCAGCGTCGCCGCGGCGGGTTCTAACTATGGCTACACCTTC
NA	TRBD1	TRBV29-1	TRBJ1-2	CSVEGKGQGGGYTF	TGCAGCGTTGAAGGGAAGGGACAGGGTGGTGGCTACACCTTC
once	TRBD2	TRBV6-2/TRBV6-3	TRBJ2-1	CASSYPSTSGTTSYNEQFF	TGTGCCAGCAGTTACCCATCGACTAGCGGGACTACTTCCTACAATGAGCAGTTCTTC